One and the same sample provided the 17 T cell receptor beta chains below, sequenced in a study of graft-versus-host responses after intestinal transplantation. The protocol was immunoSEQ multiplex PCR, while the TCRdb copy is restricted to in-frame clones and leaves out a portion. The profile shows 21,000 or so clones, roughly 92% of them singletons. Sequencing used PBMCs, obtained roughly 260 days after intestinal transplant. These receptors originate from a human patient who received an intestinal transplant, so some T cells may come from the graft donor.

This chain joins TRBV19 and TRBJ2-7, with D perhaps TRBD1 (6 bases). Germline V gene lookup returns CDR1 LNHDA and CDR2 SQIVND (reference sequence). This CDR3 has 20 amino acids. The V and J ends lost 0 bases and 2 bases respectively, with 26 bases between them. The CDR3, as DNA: TGTGCCAGTAGTATAGAATCCCCCGATCCTACAGGGAATACCCCCTACGAGCAGTACTTC. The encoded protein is CASSIESPDPTGNTPYEQYF.

CDR3 DNA sequence: TGCGCCAGCAGCTTGAAACAGGTGAACACTGAAGCTTTCTTT. Encoded protein: CASSLKQVNTEAFF. The rearrangement links TRBV5-1 to TRBJ1-1, with a possible D match to TRBD1 (5 bases). The CDR3 sequence is 14 residues long. CDR1 and CDR2 (germline): SGHRS, YFSETQ. V shed 1 base and J shed 0 bases, with 7 bases lying between them. Based on the CDR3 plus reference TRBV5-1 and TRBJ1-1, the full variable domain is KAGVTQTPRYLIKTRGQQVTLSCSPISGHRSVSWYQQTPGQGLQFLFEYFSETQRNKGNFPGRFSGRQFSNSRSEMNVSTLELGDSALYLCASSLKQVNTEAFFGQGTRLTVV.

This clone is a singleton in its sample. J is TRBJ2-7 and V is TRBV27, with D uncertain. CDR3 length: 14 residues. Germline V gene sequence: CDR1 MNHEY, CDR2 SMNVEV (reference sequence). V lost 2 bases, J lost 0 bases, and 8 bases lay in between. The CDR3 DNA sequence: TGTGCCAGCAGTTTACACCCTAGCTCCTACGAGCAGTACTTC. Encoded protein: CASSLHPSSYEQYF.

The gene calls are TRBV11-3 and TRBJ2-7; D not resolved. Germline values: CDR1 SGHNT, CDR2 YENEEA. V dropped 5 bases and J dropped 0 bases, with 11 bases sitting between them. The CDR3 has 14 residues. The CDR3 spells CASSPLHNSYEQYF. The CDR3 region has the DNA TGTGCCAGCAGCCCATTACATAACTCCTACGAGCAGTACTTC.

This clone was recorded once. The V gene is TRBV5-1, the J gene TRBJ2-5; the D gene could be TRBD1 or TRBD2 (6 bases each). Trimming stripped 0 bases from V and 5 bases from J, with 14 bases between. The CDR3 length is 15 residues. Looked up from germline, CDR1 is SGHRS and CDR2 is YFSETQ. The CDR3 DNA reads TGCGCCAGCAGCTTGGAGCTAGGGGGGTGGGAGACCCAGTACTTC. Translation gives CASSLELGGWETQYF. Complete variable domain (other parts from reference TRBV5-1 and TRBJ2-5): KAGVTQTPRYLIKTRGQQVTLSCSPISGHRSVSWYQQTPGQGLQFLFEYFSETQRNKGNFPGRFSGRQFSNSRSEMNVSTLELGDSALYLCASSLELGGWETQYFGPGTRLLVL.

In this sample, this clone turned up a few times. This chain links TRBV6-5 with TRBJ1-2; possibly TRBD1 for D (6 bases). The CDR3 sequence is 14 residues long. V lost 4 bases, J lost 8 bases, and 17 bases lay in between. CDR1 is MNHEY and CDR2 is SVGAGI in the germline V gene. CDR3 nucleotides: TGTGCCAGCAGTTGGACAGCGGGCGCCTCCGGCTACACCTTC. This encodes CASSWTAGASGYTF.

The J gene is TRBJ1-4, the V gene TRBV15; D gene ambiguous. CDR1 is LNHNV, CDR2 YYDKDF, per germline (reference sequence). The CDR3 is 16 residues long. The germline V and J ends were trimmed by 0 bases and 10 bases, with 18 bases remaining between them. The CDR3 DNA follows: TGTGCCACCAGCAGAGAGAGAAGGAGGGTGCTGGGAAAACTGTTTTTT. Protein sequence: CATSRERRRVLGKLFF.

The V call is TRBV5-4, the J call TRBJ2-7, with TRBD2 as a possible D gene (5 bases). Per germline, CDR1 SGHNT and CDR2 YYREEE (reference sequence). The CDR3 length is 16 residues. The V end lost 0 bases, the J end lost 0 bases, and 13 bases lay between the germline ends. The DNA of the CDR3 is TGTGCCAGCAGCTTGGAGCAGCGGCCACGCTCCTACGAGCAGTACTTC. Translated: CASSLEQRPRSYEQYF.

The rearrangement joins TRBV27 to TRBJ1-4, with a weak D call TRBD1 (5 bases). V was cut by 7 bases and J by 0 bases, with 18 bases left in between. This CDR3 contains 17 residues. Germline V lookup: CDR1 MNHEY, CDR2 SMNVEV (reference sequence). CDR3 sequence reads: CASTKGRYQATNEKLFF. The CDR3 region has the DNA TGTGCCAGCACTAAGGGACGGTACCAAGCAACTAATGAAAAACTGTTTTTT.

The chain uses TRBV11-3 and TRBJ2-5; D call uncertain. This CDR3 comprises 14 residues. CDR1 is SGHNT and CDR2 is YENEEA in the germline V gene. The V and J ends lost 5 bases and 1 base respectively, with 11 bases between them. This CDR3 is CASSRGPSQETQYF. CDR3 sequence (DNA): TGTGCCAGCAGCCGTGGGCCTAGCCAAGAGACCCAGTACTTC.

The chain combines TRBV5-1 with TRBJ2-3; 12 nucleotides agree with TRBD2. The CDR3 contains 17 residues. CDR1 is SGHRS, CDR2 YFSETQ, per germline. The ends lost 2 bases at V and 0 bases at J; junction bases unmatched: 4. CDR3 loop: CASSFLAGGPSTDTQYF. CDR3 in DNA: TGCGCCAGCAGCTTCCTAGCGGGAGGGCCCAGCACAGATACGCAGTATTTT.

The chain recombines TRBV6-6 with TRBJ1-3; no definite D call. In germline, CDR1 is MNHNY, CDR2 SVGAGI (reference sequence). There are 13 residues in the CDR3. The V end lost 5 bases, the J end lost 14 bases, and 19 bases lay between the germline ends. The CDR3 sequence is CASSELGDGRLYF. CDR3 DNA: TGTGCCAGCAGTGAGCTGGGTGATGGAAGGCTATATTTT.

CDR3 sequence (DNA): TGTGCCATCAGTTCCACCGGGACTAGGATTACCAATGAGCAGTTCTTC. Amino acids: CAISSTGTRITNEQFF. V is TRBV10-3 and J is TRBJ2-1; TRBD2 matches at 8 bases. Germline lookup yields CDR1 ENHRY and CDR2 SYGVKD. Unmatched junction bases numbered 12, after V lost 5 bases and J lost 6 bases. The CDR3 consists of 16 residues.

The CDR3 coding sequence is TGTGCCAGCAGTTTAAGAACAGGGATGGCTCGAGAGACCCAGTACTTC. Translating gives CASSLRTGMARETQYF. The chain uses TRBV27 and TRBJ2-5; tentatively, D is TRBD1 (6 bases). Germline CDR1 reads MNHEY; CDR2 reads SMNVEV (reference sequence). Trimming cost V 2 bases and J 4 bases, with 17 bases left between them. CDR3 length: 16 residues.

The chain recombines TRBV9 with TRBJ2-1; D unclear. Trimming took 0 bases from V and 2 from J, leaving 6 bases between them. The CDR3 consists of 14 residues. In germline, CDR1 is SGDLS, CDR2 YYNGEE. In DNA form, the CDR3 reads TGTGCCAGCAGCGTAGAACCGACCTACAATGAGCAGTTCTTC. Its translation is CASSVEPTYNEQFF.

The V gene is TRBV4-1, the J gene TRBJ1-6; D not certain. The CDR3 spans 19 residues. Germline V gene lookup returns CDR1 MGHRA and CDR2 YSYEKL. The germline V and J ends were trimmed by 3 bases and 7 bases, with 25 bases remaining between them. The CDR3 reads CASSHSRPRSVQPNSPLHF. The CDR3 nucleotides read TGCGCCAGCAGCCACTCACGACCTCGGTCTGTACAGCCCAATTCACCCCTCCACTTT.

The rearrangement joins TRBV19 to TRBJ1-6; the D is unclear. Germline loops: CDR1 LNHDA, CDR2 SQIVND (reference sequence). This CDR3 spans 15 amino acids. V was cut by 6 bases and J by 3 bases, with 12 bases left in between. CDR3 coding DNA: TGTGCCAGTAGGGTCCAGCCGTACTATAATTCACCCCTCCACTTT. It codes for CASRVQPYYNSPLHF.